This is a list of T cell receptor beta chains from one sample in a study of molecular identifiers for immune sequencing clone quantification. TCRdb ran MiXCR on the PCR reads and lists one entry per CDR3 protein. The table has 37,000 or so distinct CDR3 sequences, 24% seen once. The sequenced material came from naive CD8+ T cells from blood, with Jurkat cell RNA spiked in. The receptors come from a human donor in good health. Some libraries in this study had Jurkat cell RNA spiked in. Both conserved end residues are part of each CDR3. A D gene is named only where the DNA matches it firmly. The size of a clone is reported for some rows only, either as once, few or many, or as a class for expanded clones.

TGTGCCAGCAGCCCAGGAGGCGGGCTAGATACGCAGTATTTT,CASSPGGGLDTQYF,14,TRBV7-3,-,many,TRBJ2-3
TGCGCCAGCAGTGAAAGCGGGTACGAGCAGTACTTC,CASSESGYEQYF,12,TRBV10-2,-,-,TRBJ2-7
TGTGCCAGCAGCCCCCTAATGAACACTGAAGCTTTCTTT,CASSPLMNTEAFF,13,TRBV11-2,-,-,TRBJ1-1
TGTGCCCGCCGCCCAGGCCGGGCCAACTCCTACGAGCCGTACTTC,CARRPGRANSYEPYF,15,TRBV4-2,-,-,TRBJ2-7
TGTGCCAGCAGTTCCAGAACCGGGACAGGGACCACTGAAGCTTTCTTT,CASSSRTGTGTTEAFF,16,TRBV27,TRBD1,many,TRBJ1-1
TGTGCCAGCAGCTTGAATTTTGCTCCACAAGAGACCCAGTACTTC,CASSLNFAPQETQYF,15,TRBV5-4,-,many,TRBJ2-5
TGTGTCAGCAGCGTAGGGGCCTCTCCCGACTTTAGATATACGCAGTATTTT,CVSSVGASPDFRYTQYF,17,TRBV9,-,-,TRBJ2-3
TGCGCCAGCACCAATACGGGACGCACAGATACGCAGTATTTT,CASTNTGRTDTQYF,14,TRBV4-1,-,many,TRBJ2-3
TGTGCCTGGAGTTTTATAGCGGTCTATGATACGCAGTATTTT,CAWSFIAVYDTQYF,14,TRBV30,-,many,TRBJ2-3
TGTGCCAGCAGCCGACCCCAGGAAAACACCGGGGAGCTGTTTTTT,CASSRPQENTGELFF,15,TRBV7-9,-,many,TRBJ2-2
TGTGCCAGCGCTATGTGGCTAGCGGGGGGGCATGCAGATACGCAGTATTTT,CASAMWLAGGHADTQYF,17,TRBV19,TRBD2,many,TRBJ2-3
TGCAGCGTTCCGGGACTAGCGGTTGAGCAGTTCTTC,CSVPGLAVEQFF,12,TRBV29-1,TRBD2,few,TRBJ2-1
TGCAGCGTTGCCGGGGGGGAAACGCAGTATTTT,CSVAGGETQYF,11,TRBV29-1,TRBD2,many,TRBJ2-3
TGTGCCAGCAGTTACTACGGGGGAGCGAACACCGGGGAGCTGTTTTTT,CASSYYGGANTGELFF,16,TRBV6-5,-,many,TRBJ2-2
TGCGCCAGCAGTGAGTGGAGGAGCAATCAGCCCCAGCATTTT,CASSEWRSNQPQHF,14,TRBV10-2,-,many,TRBJ1-5
TGTGCCAGCAGGTCAGGGCTTTTTCCTGAAGCTTTCTTT,CASRSGLFPEAFF,13,TRBV4-2,-,many,TRBJ1-1
TGTGCCCGCCGTCTAGCGGGAGATACGCAGTATTTT,CARRLAGDTQYF,12,TRBV6-2/TRBV6-3,TRBD2,-,TRBJ2-3
TGTGCCAGCAGCACCGGGACAGGGGCGGAAAAACTGTTTTTT,CASSTGTGAEKLFF,14,TRBV5-6,TRBD1,-,TRBJ1-4
TGCAGCGTTGGCTACGGGGCGAGCTACGAGCAGTACTTC,CSVGYGASYEQYF,13,TRBV29-1,-,many,TRBJ2-7
TGTGCCAGCAGTGCATCCCTGGGGGCGTTATACGAGCAGTACTTC,CASSASLGALYEQYF,15,TRBV28,-,many,TRBJ2-7
TGTGCCAGTAGCTTGACAGGGGCCCTCACAGATACGCAGTATTTT,CASSLTGALTDTQYF,15,TRBV19,TRBD1,many,TRBJ2-3
TGCGCCAGCAGCCTTGGGCAGCATTCCTACGAGCAGTACTTC,CASSLGQHSYEQYF,14,TRBV4-1,-,many,TRBJ2-7
TGTGCCAGCAGCCGCAGGGTACCGTTCCCCTACGAGCAGTACTTC,CASSRRVPFPYEQYF,15,TRBV11-2,-,few,TRBJ2-7
TGCGCCAGCAGCCAAGTGACCCTGCGGGTCGAGCGGCAGGGTCTCTACGAGCAGTACTTC,CASSQVTLRVERQGLYEQYF,20,TRBV4-1,-,few,TRBJ2-7
TGTGCCAGCAGTGACTTCCTCGGCATAGCGGAAGAGACCCAGTACTTC,CASSDFLGIAEETQYF,16,TRBV2,-,many,TRBJ2-5
TGTGCCAGCGGCAGGGTGTGGGGCACAGATACGCAGTATTTT,CASGRVWGTDTQYF,14,TRBV27,-,many,TRBJ2-3
TGTGCCAGCAGCGAAGGGGGCATGAACAATGAGCAGTTCTTC,CASSEGGMNNEQFF,14,TRBV7-2,TRBD1,-,TRBJ2-1
TGCGCCAGCAGCCAAGGGACAGATAATTCACCCCTCCACTTT,CASSQGTDNSPLHF,14,TRBV4-1,-,many,TRBJ1-6
TGTGCCAGCAGCACCCGACTAGCGGGGGCACCAGATACGCAGTATTTT,CASSTRLAGAPDTQYF,16,TRBV11-2,TRBD2,many,TRBJ2-3
TGTGCCAGCAGCGTAGTGTCACTGGACAATGAGCAGTTCTTC,CASSVVSLDNEQFF,14,TRBV9,-,many,TRBJ2-1
TGTGCCACCAGTGATACGTGGGAAGCCCTCGCCTGGGAGCTGTTTTTT,CATSDTWEALAWELFF,16,TRBV24-1,-,once,TRBJ2-2
TGTGCCAGCAGTACAGGGTTAAAGCAGCCCCAGCATTTT,CASSTGLKQPQHF,13,TRBV12-3/TRBV12-4,-,many,TRBJ1-5
TGTGCCAGTAGCCCGGGACTAGCGAGTTCCTACGAGCAGTACTTC,CASSPGLASSYEQYF,15,TRBV19,TRBD2,many,TRBJ2-7
TGCGCCAGCAGCCAAGGCGGAGGTAGGAATGAGCAGTTCTTC,CASSQGGGRNEQFF,14,TRBV4-1,-,medium-sized,TRBJ2-1
TGTGCCAGCAGCCAGCGGACAGGGGGCTTCGGAGAGACCCAGTACTTC,CASSQRTGGFGETQYF,16,TRBV3-1,TRBD1,many,TRBJ2-5
TGTGCCAGCTCATCGGGACAGGGGATCTCTGGGGCCAACGTCCTGACTTTC,CASSSGQGISGANVLTF,17,TRBV18,TRBD1,-,TRBJ2-6
TGTGCCAGTGGCATGAGGCAGGGAGGCACAGATACGCAGTATTTT,CASGMRQGGTDTQYF,15,TRBV19,-,-,TRBJ2-3
TGTGCCAGCAGCTTCTTCCTCGGGAGAAGCTACGAGCAGTACTTC,CASSFFLGRSYEQYF,15,TRBV7-2,-,-,TRBJ2-7
TGTGCCAGCAGCTTAGGGCTGGGAGTTTCCTACAATGAGCAGTTCTTC,CASSLGLGVSYNEQFF,16,TRBV11-2,-,many,TRBJ2-1
TGTGCCAGCAGCACCCCGGACAGGTCGGCCTACGAGCAGTACTTC,CASSTPDRSAYEQYF,15,TRBV6-5,TRBD1,many,TRBJ2-7
TGTGCCACCAGTGATTTGTCCAGTGGTGTAGAGTGCTACAATGAGCAGTTCTTC,CATSDLSSGVECYNEQFF,18,TRBV24-1,-,-,TRBJ2-1
TGCGCCAGCAGCCAAGTAGCGGGGAGACAGGGCCATCAGCCCCAGCATTTT,CASSQVAGRQGHQPQHF,17,TRBV4-1,TRBD1,many,TRBJ1-5
TGCGCCAGCAGCCCCCAAGTCGCAGGGGCTGGAGAAAAACTGTCTTTT,CASSPQVAGAGEKLSF,16,TRBV4-3,-,-,TRBJ1-4
TGTGCCAGTAGTCGAGCGGGACAAGAGGCCGCTTTCTTT,CASSRAGQEAAFF,13,TRBV19,-,-,TRBJ1-1
TGTGCCAGCAGCGGCACTAGGTGGTCGTACAATGAGCAGTTCTTC,CASSGTRWSYNEQFF,15,TRBV9,-,-,TRBJ2-1
TGTGCCAGTAGTATCGTCTGGGGAGACTACGAGCAGTACTTC,CASSIVWGDYEQYF,14,TRBV19,-,few,TRBJ2-7
TGTGCCAGCAGCCCTACGGGTTTTAGCACAGATACGCAGTATTTT,CASSPTGFSTDTQYF,15,TRBV7-9,-,many,TRBJ2-3
TGTGCCAGCAGCTTAACCGCGGCGGAGACCCAGTACTTC,CASSLTAAETQYF,13,TRBV11-2,-,many,TRBJ2-5
TGTGCCAGCAGCGTAGCTGGGACGAAGTACGTAACAGGTACGCAGTATTTT,CASSVAGTKYVTGTQYF,17,TRBV9,-,once,TRBJ2-3
TGTGCCAGCAGCGCGGGACCCCCCCCCAGCACAGGTACGCAGTATTTT,CASSAGPPPSTGTQYF,16,TRBV11-2,-,-,TRBJ2-3
TGTGCCGGCAGCCATTTGCTTTCGAACAATGAGCAGTTCTTC,CAGSHLLSNNEQFF,14,TRBV7-9,-,-,TRBJ2-1
TGTGCCAGCAGTTCGTCGACAGGGTTCCACGAGCAGTACTTC,CASSSSTGFHEQYF,14,TRBV27,TRBD1,many,TRBJ2-7
TGTGCCACCAGCAGACAGGATATCCAGTTCTTC,CATSRQDIQFF,11,TRBV15,-,many,TRBJ2-1
TGTGCCAGCTCGCGGGGCCATAGCAATCAGCCCCAGCATTTT,CASSRGHSNQPQHF,14,TRBV28,-,-,TRBJ1-5
TGTGCCAGCAGCTTAGACTCTGGAAACACCATATATTTT,CASSLDSGNTIYF,13,TRBV7-9,-,many,TRBJ1-3
TGCAGTGCTAACAGACTAGCCGAAGTGGGGGAGACCCAGTACTTC,CSANRLAEVGETQYF,15,TRBV20-1,TRBD2,many,TRBJ2-5
TGTGCCAGCAGCCAGTATCAGGGGGCGGCCTACGAGCAGTACTTC,CASSQYQGAAYEQYF,15,TRBV14,TRBD1,many,TRBJ2-7
TGTGCCAGCAGTGCCGGTAGCAATCAGCCCCAGCATTTT,CASSAGSNQPQHF,13,TRBV27,-,many,TRBJ1-5
TGTGCCAGCAGTGAGGCCAGTCCAGGGGACCTCGAGCAGTACTTC,CASSEASPGDLEQYF,15,TRBV25-1,-,many,TRBJ2-7
TGTGCCACCAGCAGAGATCGCACAGATACGCAGTATTTT,CATSRDRTDTQYF,13,TRBV15,-,many,TRBJ2-3